These 27 T cell receptor beta chains were all obtained from the same sample, sequenced in a study of blood T cell repertoires in COVID-19. This table comes from immunoSEQ multiplex PCR, and its TCRdb copy is limited to in-frame clones, with some not included. The data show about 470,000 clones, about nine tenths seen once. The sample consisted of PBMCs or T cells enriched from blood (not recorded which). Receptors were obtained from a woman between 18 and 29 years old who had recovered from COVID-19.

A few counts support this clone. The chain uses TRBV2 and TRBJ2-7; 7 bases fit TRBD2. Trimming took 8 bases from V and 1 from J; bases not matched to a gene: 11. CDR3 length: 15 residues. Germline loops: CDR1 SNHLY, CDR2 FYNNEI. The CDR3 reads CASSRPGGLSYEQYF. The CDR3, as DNA: TGTGCCAGCTCCCGCCCCGGGGGGTTATCCTACGAGCAGTACTTC.

The CDR3 DNA sequence: TGTGCCAGCAGCCCGACAGGGGAAAACTATGGCTACACCTTC. Encoded protein: CASSPTGENYGYTF. The J gene is TRBJ1-2, the V gene TRBV9; 8 nucleotides agree with TRBD1. V shed 4 bases and J 2 bases; nucleotides not matched to a gene: 4. Germline-derived CDR1 and CDR2 are SGDLS and YYNGEE. The CDR3 consists of 14 residues.

This rearrangement joins TRBV19 to TRBJ1-6; no clear D gene. The V gene lost 1 base and the J gene lost 9 bases, with 13 bases spanning the gap. The CDR3 covers 15 residues. Germline V gene sequence: CDR1 LNHDA, CDR2 SQIVND (reference sequence). The CDR3 DNA follows: TGTGCCAGTAGTATAGCGGGTACAACGGCTTCACCCCTCCACTTT. This encodes CASSIAGTTASPLHF.

The J gene is TRBJ1-1, the V gene TRBV18; TRBD1 matches 11 bases. The CDR3 extends over 16 amino acids. The junction had 7 bases not matched to a gene; V was cut back by 6 bases and J by 1 base. Germline CDR1 and CDR2: KGHSH and LQKENI. CDR3 amino acids: CASSPPGQGANTEAFF. The CDR3 DNA is TGTGCCAGCTCCCCCCCCGGACAGGGGGCGAACACTGAAGCTTTCTTT.

Written as DNA, the CDR3 is TGTGCCAGCAGCTTAGGGGGGGTTGGGGAGCTGTTTTTT. Translating it yields CASSLGGVGELFF. The J gene is TRBJ2-2, the V gene TRBV7-2; a weak D match, TRBD2 (6 bases). The CDR3 contains 13 residues. Germline assignment: CDR1 SGHTA and CDR2 FQGNSA. V shed 1 base and J shed 8 bases, with 8 bases lying between them.

The rearrangement links TRBV7-2 to TRBJ1-1, with unresolved D. V lost 0 bases and J lost 1, with 6 bases in between. Germline V lookup: CDR1 SGHTA, CDR2 FQGNSA. This CDR3 has 14 amino acids. The CDR3 DNA follows: TGTGCCAGCAGCTTAGCGAGGCCGAACACTGAAGCTTTCTTT. The encoded protein is CASSLARPNTEAFF.

This chain joins TRBV18 and TRBJ1-1; possible D gene TRBD1, 6 bases. The germline V and J ends were trimmed by 4 bases and 11 bases, with 17 bases remaining between them. The CDR3 has 13 amino acids. Germline lookup yields CDR1 KGHSH and CDR2 LQKENI. The CDR3 sequence: CASSQAGDTSAFF. For the CDR3, the DNA is TGTGCCAGCTCACAGGCAGGGGATACCTCGGCTTTCTTT.

The genes are TRBV30 and TRBJ1-5, with TRBD1 as a possible D gene (6 bases). Germline V lookup: CDR1 GTSNPN, CDR2 SVGIG (reference sequence). The CDR3 loop spans 13 amino acids. V was clipped by 1 base and J by 5 bases, with 9 bases between them. As DNA, the CDR3 is TGTGCCTGGAGTGCGGCAGGGGATCAGCCCCAGCATTTT. Protein product: CAWSAAGDQPQHF.

The chain couples TRBV7-6 to TRBJ2-5, with TRBD2 identical over 12 bases. Germline values: CDR1 SGHVS, CDR2 FNYEAQ. The CDR3 covers 16 residues. The V gene end was trimmed by 3 bases and the J gene end by 5 bases; junction bases not matched to a gene: 7. DNA for the CDR3: TGTGCCAGCAGCTTTATAACTAGCGGGGGGATGGAGACCCAGTACTTC. Translated, it gives CASSFITSGGMETQYF.

The gene calls are TRBV19 and TRBJ1-1; the D gene is possibly TRBD1 (5 bases). This CDR3 comprises 18 residues. Germline V gene lookup returns CDR1 LNHDA and CDR2 SQIVND (reference sequence). V was clipped by 7 bases and J by 5 bases, with 29 bases between them. CDR3 protein: CASIRTPPSVGGRTEAFF. CDR3 nucleotide sequence: TGTGCCAGTATACGGACACCTCCTAGTGTGGGAGGGAGGACTGAAGCTTTCTTT.

The chain recombines TRBV7-2 with TRBJ1-5; 9 bases line up with TRBD1. The CDR3 runs to 15 residues. V lost 4 bases and J lost 6; bases outside the gene matches: 7. The germline gives CDR1 SGHTA, CDR2 FQGNSA. CDR3: CASSSRTGALQPQHF. CDR3 sequence (DNA): TGTGCCAGCAGCTCTCGGACAGGGGCGCTTCAGCCCCAGCATTTT. Together with reference TRBV7-2 and TRBJ1-5, the CDR3 gives the full variable domain: GAGVSQSPSNKVTEKGKDVELRCDPISGHTALYWYRQSLGQGLEFLIYFQGNSAPDKSGLPSDRFSAERTGGSVSTLTIQRTQQEDSAVYLCASSSRTGALQPQHFGDGTRLSIL.

The chain is built from TRBV3-1 (or the pseudogene TRBV3-2) and TRBJ1-2; 7 nucleotides line up with TRBD1. With 3 bases clipped from V and 0 bases from J, the junction kept 7 bases outside the gene matches. This CDR3 is 16 amino acids long. The V gene's germline CDR1 is LGHDT and CDR2 YNNKEL (reference sequence). The CDR3 region has the DNA TGTGCCAGCAGCCACCAGACAGGGTCATCTAACTATGGCTACACCTTC. Translation: CASSHQTGSSNYGYTF.

The chain has TRBV25-1 and TRBJ1-5; 9 bases are a match to TRBD1. V lost 0 bases and J lost 6; bases outside the gene matches: 9. CDR1 and CDR2 from the germline V gene are MGHDK and SYGVNS. CDR3 length equals 17 residues. For the CDR3, the DNA is TGTGCCAGCAGTGAATATAGAGGACAGGGGAAATGTCAGCCCCAGCATTTT. Amino acids: CASSEYRGQGKCQPQHF. The full variable domain, completed using reference TRBV25-1 and TRBJ1-5, is EADIYQTPRYLVIGTGKKITLECSQTMGHDKMYWYQQDPGMELHLIHYSYGVNSTEKGDLSSESTVSRIRTEHFPLTLESARPSHTSQYLCASSEYRGQGKCQPQHFGDGTRLSIL.

This chain uses TRBV7-2 with TRBJ1-2, with 8 bases that match TRBD1. V dropped 4 bases and J dropped 6; count of bases not matched to a gene: 13. Germline assignment: CDR1 SGHTA and CDR2 FQGNSA. CDR3 length: 16 residues. CDR3 sequence: CASSSGRGQDADGYTF. CDR3 DNA sequence: TGTGCCAGCAGCTCCGGTCGGGGACAGGATGCTGATGGCTACACCTTC. The full variable domain, rest sourced from reference TRBV7-2 and TRBJ1-2, is GAGVSQSPSNKVTEKGKDVELRCDPISGHTALYWYRQSLGQGLEFLIYFQGNSAPDKSGLPSDRFSAERTGGSVSTLTIQRTQQEDSAVYLCASSSGRGQDADGYTFGSGTRLTVV.

This chain joins TRBV6-5 and TRBJ2-7; D gene uncertain. Germline lookup yields CDR1 MNHEY and CDR2 SVGAGI. The CDR3 runs 12 residues. V gave up 2 bases and J gave up 2 bases, with 4 bases separating them. The CDR3 sequence: CASSYGPYEQYF. CDR3 coding DNA: TGTGCCAGCAGTTACGGGCCCTACGAGCAGTACTTC.

The chain is built from TRBV27 and TRBJ2-1; 8 bases are shared with TRBD2. The germline gives CDR1 MNHEY, CDR2 SMNVEV (reference sequence). The V and J ends lost 5 bases and 7 bases, in that order; junction bases with no gene match: 7. CDR3 length: 14 amino acids. In DNA, the CDR3 is TGTGCCAGCAGTCCGGAGCGGGGGACGAATGAGCAGTTCTTC. It codes for CASSPERGTNEQFF.

The chain is built from TRBV24-1 and TRBJ1-1; D is unresolved. Trimming took off 4 bases at V and 6 bases at J, with 8 bases between the two ends. The CDR3 totals 12 residues. The germline V gene encodes CDR1 KGHDR and CDR2 SFDVKD. Here the CDR3 reads CATSEFPSEAFF. CDR3 DNA: TGTGCCACCAGTGAGTTTCCGTCTGAAGCTTTCTTT.

V and J are TRBV7-3 and TRBJ2-1; 10 positions agree with TRBD2. The ends lost 3 bases at V and 7 bases at J; junction bases unmatched: 3. The CDR3 contains 14 residues. Germline V gene data show CDR1 as SGHTA and CDR2 as FQGTGA. CDR3 sequence (DNA): TGTGCCAGCAGCTTGGGTAGCGGGGGGAATGAGCAGTTCTTC. This sequence encodes CASSLGSGGNEQFF.

The rearrangement uses TRBV29-1 and TRBJ1-1, with D possibly being TRBD1 (5 bases). The germline V and J ends were trimmed by 6 bases and 1 base, with 15 bases remaining between them. This CDR3 is built from 14 residues. The germline V gene has CDR1 SQVTM and CDR2 ANQGSEA. The CDR3 protein is CSVAGLLKNTEAFF. Written as DNA, the CDR3 is TGCAGCGTGGCGGGACTCCTGAAGAACACTGAAGCTTTCTTT.

The CDR3 region has the DNA TGTGCCAGCAGCGCCGGGACAGATTATAATTCACCCCTCCACTTT. This encodes CASSAGTDYNSPLHF. This chain links TRBV5-8 with TRBJ1-6, with 7 bases matching TRBD1. The trim removed 4 bases at V and 4 bases at J, leaving 5 bases unmatched. The germline gives CDR1 SGHTS, CDR2 YDEGEE. The CDR3 runs 15 residues.

The V and J genes are TRBV19 and TRBJ2-6; TRBD1 is a possible D gene (6 bases). The CDR3 spans 18 residues. From germline, CDR1 is LNHDA and CDR2 SQIVND (reference sequence). V was cut by 3 bases and J by 0 bases, with 15 bases left in between. CDR3 sequence: CASSIQGPIYSGANVLTF. CDR3 in DNA: TGTGCCAGTAGTATCCAGGGGCCCATTTACTCTGGGGCCAACGTCCTGACTTTC.

This chain uses TRBV6-5 with TRBJ1-2; no clear D gene. Germline loops: CDR1 MNHEY, CDR2 SVGAGI. The CDR3 is 12 amino acids. V lost 8 bases to trimming and J lost 4 bases, with 11 bases between them. CDR3 nucleotide sequence: TGTGCCAGCCTAGAGCCTCGCTATGGCTACACCTTC. Encoded protein: CASLEPRYGYTF.

The V gene is TRBV4-1, the J gene TRBJ2-7; 11 nucleotides agree with TRBD2. With 0 bases clipped from V and 1 base from J, the junction kept 8 bases outside the gene matches. The germline gives CDR1 MGHRA, CDR2 YSYEKL. The CDR3 is 18 residues long. The CDR3 reads CASSQDRKGLADSYEQYF. The CDR3 DNA reads TGCGCCAGCAGCCAAGATAGAAAGGGACTAGCGGATTCCTACGAGCAGTACTTC.

V and J are TRBV4-1 and TRBJ1-1, with D unclear. The CDR3 consists of 15 residues. Germline CDR1 and CDR2: MGHRA and YSYEKL. Trimming removed 0 bases at V and 3 bases at J, with 11 bases between. The CDR3, as DNA: TGCGCCAGCAGCCAAGACCCGTTCGGTCACACTGAAGCTTTCTTT. Translation gives CASSQDPFGHTEAFF.

The chain employs TRBV5-5 and TRBJ1-4, with 7 bases fitting TRBD1. V lost 5 bases, J lost 1 base, and 5 bases stayed unmatched. The CDR3 spans 15 residues. Germline CDR1 and CDR2: SGHKS and YYEKEE (reference sequence). CDR3 region: CASSKRDRTNEKLFF. CDR3 sequence (DNA): TGTGCCAGCAGTAAAAGGGACAGAACTAATGAAAAACTGTTTTTT. The full variable domain, rest sourced from reference TRBV5-5 and TRBJ1-4, is DAGVTQSPTHLIKTRGQQVTLRCSPISGHKSVSWYQQVLGQGPQFIFQYYEKEERGRGNFPDRFSARQFPNYSSELNVNALLLGDSALYLCASSKRDRTNEKLFFGSGTQLSVL.

This chain connects TRBV9 to TRBJ2-5; 11 nucleotides line up with TRBD2. Germline loops: CDR1 SGDLS, CDR2 YYNGEE. Germline trimming cut 6 bases from V and 2 bases from J; bases unmatched to any gene: 9. CDR3 length: 16 amino acids. CDR3 sequence: CASNRPTSGAQETQYF. The DNA of the CDR3 is TGTGCCAGCAACAGGCCGACTAGCGGGGCTCAAGAGACCCAGTACTTC.

This clone appeared once. The chain is built from TRBV5-1 and TRBJ2-7; TRBD1 aligns across 9 bases. Germline-derived CDR1 and CDR2 are SGHRS and YFSETQ. The CDR3 consists of 16 residues. V dropped 4 bases and J dropped 3; count of bases not matched to a gene: 11. In nucleotides, the CDR3 is TGCGCCAGCAGCCCGTCCCGGACAGGGGCTAACTACGAGCAGTACTTC. Translating gives CASSPSRTGANYEQYF.